The clone carrying this T cell receptor beta chain showed up just a few times. This record belongs to a study of CD8+CD57+ T cells in acquired aplastic anemia. The CDR3 is made up of 16 amino acids. The germline gives CDR1 DFQATT, CDR2 SNEGSKA (reference sequence). Between the trimmed V and J ends, which lost 0 bases and 3 bases, there was a span of 14 bases. In patients chosen for sequencing, flow cytometry had shown CD8+CD57+ cell expansion. Genomic DNA templated the TCR beta VDJ and CDR3 profiling. From the reads, TCRdb called clonotypes with MiXCR, one entry per CDR3 protein. The sample holds about 180,000 distinct CDR3 sequences; 63% are singletons and the top ten take about 42%.

The chain uses TRBV20-1 and TRBJ2-2; D is ambiguous. This TCR came from a human donor with aplastic anemia. Material for sequencing was sorted CD4+, CD8+, or CD8+CD57+ T cells (not recorded which) from PBMCs. The DNA for the CDR3 is TGCAGTGCTAGAGATCGCGGTGGCCGTCACACCGGGGAGCTGTTTTTT. It codes for CSARDRGGRHTGELFF.